This TCR beta chain was identified in a study of blood T cell repertoires in COVID-19. Study-level background: COVID-19 samples, acute and convalescent, were from the United States, Italy and Spain. The analysed material was cDNA or gDNA that came from T cells, B-cell-depleted T cells, or PBMCs.

Sequencing used immunoSEQ multiplex PCR; TCRdb keeps in-frame clones, though not all of them. The table records about 350,000 clones, roughly 84% of them present only once. Participants came from about two dozen US areas, aged roughly 18 to 95 years. V was cut by 1 base and J by 13 bases, with 10 bases left in between. Germline V gene lookup returns CDR1 SGHNT and CDR2 YENEEA. The CDR3 has 12 residues. The chain is built from TRBV11-3 and TRBJ2-2, with a tentative D call TRBD2 (6 bases). This receptor was obtained from a woman in her twenties or thirties who had recovered from COVID-19. The sequenced sample consisted of PBMCs or T cells enriched from blood (not recorded which). The CDR3 region is CASSLGGAGLFF. CDR3 DNA sequence: TGTGCCAGCAGCTTAGGTGGAGCGGGGCTGTTTTTT. The variable domain in full, completed from reference TRBV11-3 and TRBJ2-2, reads EAGVVQSPRYKIIEKKQPVAFWCNPISGHNTLYWYLQNLGQGPELLIRYENEEAVDDSQLPKDRFSAERLKGVDSTLKIQPAELGDSAVYLCASSLGGAGLFFGEGSRLTVL.